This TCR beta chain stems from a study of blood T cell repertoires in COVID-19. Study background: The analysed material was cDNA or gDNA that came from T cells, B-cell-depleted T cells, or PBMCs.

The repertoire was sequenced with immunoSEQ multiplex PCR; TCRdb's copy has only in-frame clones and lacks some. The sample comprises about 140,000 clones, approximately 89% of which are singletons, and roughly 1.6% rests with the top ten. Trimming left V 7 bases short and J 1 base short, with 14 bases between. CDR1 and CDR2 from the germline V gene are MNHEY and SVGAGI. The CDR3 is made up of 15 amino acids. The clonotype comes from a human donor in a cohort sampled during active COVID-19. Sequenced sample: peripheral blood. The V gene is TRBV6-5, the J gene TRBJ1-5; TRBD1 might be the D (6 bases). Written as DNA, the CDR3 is TGTGCCAGCACTATTAGGGACATGAGCAATCAGCCCCAGCATTTT. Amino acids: CASTIRDMSNQPQHF.